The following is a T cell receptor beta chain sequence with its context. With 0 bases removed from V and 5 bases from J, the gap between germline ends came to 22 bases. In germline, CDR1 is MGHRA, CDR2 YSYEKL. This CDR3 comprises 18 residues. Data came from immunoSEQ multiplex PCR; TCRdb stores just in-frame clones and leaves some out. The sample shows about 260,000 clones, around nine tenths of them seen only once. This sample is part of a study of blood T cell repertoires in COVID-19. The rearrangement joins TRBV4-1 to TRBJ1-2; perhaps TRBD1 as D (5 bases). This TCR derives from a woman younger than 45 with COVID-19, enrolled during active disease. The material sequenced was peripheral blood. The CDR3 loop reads CASSQDRTGLLGGYGYTF. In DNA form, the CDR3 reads TGCGCCAGCAGCCAAGATCGCACAGGCCTGCTGGGAGGTTATGGCTACACCTTC.